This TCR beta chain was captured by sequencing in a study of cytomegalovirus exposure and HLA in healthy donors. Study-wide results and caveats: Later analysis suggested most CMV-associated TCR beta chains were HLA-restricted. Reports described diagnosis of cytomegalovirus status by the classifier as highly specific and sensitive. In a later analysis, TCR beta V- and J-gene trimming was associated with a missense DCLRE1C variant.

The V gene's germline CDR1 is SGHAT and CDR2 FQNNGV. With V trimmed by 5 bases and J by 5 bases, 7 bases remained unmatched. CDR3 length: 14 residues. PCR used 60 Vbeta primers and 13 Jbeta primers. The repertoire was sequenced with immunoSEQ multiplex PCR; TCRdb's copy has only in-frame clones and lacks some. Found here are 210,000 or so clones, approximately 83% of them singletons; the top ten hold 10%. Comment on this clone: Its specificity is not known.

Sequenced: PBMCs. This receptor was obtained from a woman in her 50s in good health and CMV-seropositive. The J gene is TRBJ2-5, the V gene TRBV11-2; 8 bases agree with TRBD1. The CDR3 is CASSKDRVMETQYF. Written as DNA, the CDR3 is TGTGCCAGCAGCAAGGACAGGGTAATGGAGACCCAGTACTTC.